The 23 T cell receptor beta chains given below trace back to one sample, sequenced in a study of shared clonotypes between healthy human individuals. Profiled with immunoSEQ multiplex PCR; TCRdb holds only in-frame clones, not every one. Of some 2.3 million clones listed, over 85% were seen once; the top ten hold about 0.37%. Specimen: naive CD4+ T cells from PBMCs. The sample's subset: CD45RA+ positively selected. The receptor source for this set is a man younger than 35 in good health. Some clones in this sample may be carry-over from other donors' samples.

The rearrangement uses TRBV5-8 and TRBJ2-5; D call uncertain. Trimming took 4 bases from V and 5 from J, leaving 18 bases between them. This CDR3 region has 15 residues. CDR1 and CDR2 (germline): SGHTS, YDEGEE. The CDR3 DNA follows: TGTGCCAGCAGCCTGCGACTGGAGCTCAGGGAGACCCAGTACTTC. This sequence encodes CASSLRLELRETQYF.

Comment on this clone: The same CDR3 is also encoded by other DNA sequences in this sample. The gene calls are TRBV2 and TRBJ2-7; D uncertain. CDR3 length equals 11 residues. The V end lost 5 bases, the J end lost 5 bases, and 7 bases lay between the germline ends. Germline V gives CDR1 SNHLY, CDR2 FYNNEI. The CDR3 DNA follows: TGTGCCAGCAGTCCATATGACGAGCAGTACTTC. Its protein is CASSPYDEQYF.

DNA for the CDR3: TGCGCCAGCAGCTTGGGGAGACAGGGGGCATCCACCGGGGAGCTGTTTTTT. Translated, it gives CASSLGRQGASTGELFF. V is TRBV5-1 and J is TRBJ2-2, with 10 nucleotides matching TRBD1. With V trimmed by 0 bases and J by 4 bases, 6 bases remained unmatched. The germline V gene encodes CDR1 SGHRS and CDR2 YFSETQ. This CDR3 is 17 amino acids long. Full variable domain (remainder filled in from reference TRBV5-1 and TRBJ2-2): KAGVTQTPRYLIKTRGQQVTLSCSPISGHRSVSWYQQTPGQGLQFLFEYFSETQRNKGNFPGRFSGRQFSNSRSEMNVSTLELGDSALYLCASSLGRQGASTGELFFGEGSRLTVL.

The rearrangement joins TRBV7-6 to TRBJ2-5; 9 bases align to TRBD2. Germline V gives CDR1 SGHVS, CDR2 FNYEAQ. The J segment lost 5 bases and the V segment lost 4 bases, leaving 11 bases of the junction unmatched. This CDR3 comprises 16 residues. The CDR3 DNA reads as TGTGCCAGCAGCTCCTCGGGAAGCGGGGGGCGGGAGACCCAGTACTTC. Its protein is CASSSSGSGGRETQYF. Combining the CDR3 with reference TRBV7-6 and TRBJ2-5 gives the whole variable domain GAGVSQSPRYKVTKRGQDVALRCDPISGHVSLYWYRQALGQGPEFLTYFNYEAQQDKSGLPNDRFSAERPEGSISTLTIQRTEQRDSAMYRCASSSSGSGGRETQYFGPGTRLLVL.

The CDR3 DNA reads as TGTGCCAGCAGCTTGGGCGAGTCTACCTATGGCTACACCTTC. It codes for CASSLGESTYGYTF. The chain uses TRBV5-4 and TRBJ1-2; unclear D gene. V lost 0 bases and J 4 bases, leaving 10 bases between the germline ends. In germline, CDR1 is SGHNT, CDR2 YYREEE (reference sequence). The CDR3 sequence is 14 residues long.

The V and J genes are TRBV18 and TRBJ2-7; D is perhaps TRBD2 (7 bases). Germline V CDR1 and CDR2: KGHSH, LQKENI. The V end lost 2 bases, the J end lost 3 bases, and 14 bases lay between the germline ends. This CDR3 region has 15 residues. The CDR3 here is CASSPSGGGYYEQYF. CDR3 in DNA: TGTGCCAGCTCACCATCGGGGGGCGGATACTACGAGCAGTACTTC.

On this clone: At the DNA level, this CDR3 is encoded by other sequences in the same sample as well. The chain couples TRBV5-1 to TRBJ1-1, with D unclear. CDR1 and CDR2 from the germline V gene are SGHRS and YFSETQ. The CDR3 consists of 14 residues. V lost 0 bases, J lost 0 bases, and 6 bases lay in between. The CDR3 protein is CASSLALMNTEAFF. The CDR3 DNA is TGCGCCAGCAGCTTGGCTCTAATGAACACTGAAGCTTTCTTT. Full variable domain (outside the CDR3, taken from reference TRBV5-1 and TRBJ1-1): KAGVTQTPRYLIKTRGQQVTLSCSPISGHRSVSWYQQTPGQGLQFLFEYFSETQRNKGNFPGRFSGRQFSNSRSEMNVSTLELGDSALYLCASSLALMNTEAFFGQGTRLTVV.

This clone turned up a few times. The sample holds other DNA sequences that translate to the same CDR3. CDR3 amino acids: CASSQGANYGYTF. The CDR3 DNA sequence: TGCGCCAGCAGCCAAGGGGCAAACTATGGCTACACCTTC. This chain uses TRBV4-1 with TRBJ1-2; D is unclear. V was cut by 1 base and J by 2 bases, with 5 bases left in between. CDR1 is MGHRA, CDR2 YSYEKL, per germline. The CDR3 has 13 residues.

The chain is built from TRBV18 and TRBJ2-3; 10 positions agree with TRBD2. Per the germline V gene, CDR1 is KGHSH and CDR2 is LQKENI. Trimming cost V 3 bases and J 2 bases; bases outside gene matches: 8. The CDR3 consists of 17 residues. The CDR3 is CASSPPRLAGNTDTQYF. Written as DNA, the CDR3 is TGTGCCAGCTCACCGCCAAGACTAGCGGGTAACACAGATACGCAGTATTTT.

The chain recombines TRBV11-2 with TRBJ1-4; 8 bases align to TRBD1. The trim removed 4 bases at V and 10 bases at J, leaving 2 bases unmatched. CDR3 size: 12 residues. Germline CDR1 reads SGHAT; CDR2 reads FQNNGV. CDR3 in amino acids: CASSSQGVKLFF. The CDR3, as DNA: TGTGCCAGCAGCTCACAGGGGGTAAAACTGTTTTTT.

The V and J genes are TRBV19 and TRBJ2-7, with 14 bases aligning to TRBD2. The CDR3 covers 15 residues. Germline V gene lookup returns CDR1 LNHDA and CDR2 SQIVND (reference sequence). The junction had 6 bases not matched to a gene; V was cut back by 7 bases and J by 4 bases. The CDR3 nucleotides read TGTGCCAGTATGCGGACTAGCGGGAGGATGTACGAGCAGTACTTC. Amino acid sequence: CASMRTSGRMYEQYF.

In DNA form, the CDR3 reads TGTGCCAGCAGCCCCTTGACTCGATTCTCTGGGGCCAACGTCCTGACTTTC. This gives the protein CASSPLTRFSGANVLTF. The rearrangement joins TRBV7-3 to TRBJ2-6; no firm D call. This CDR3 is 17 amino acids long. V lost 5 bases and J lost 0, with 14 bases in between. In germline, CDR1 is SGHTA, CDR2 FQGTGA. Supplemented by reference TRBV7-3 and TRBJ2-6, the full variable domain reads GAGVSQTPSNKVTEKGKYVELRCDPISGHTALYWYRQSLGQGPEFLIYFQGTGAADDSGLPNDRFFAVRPEGSVSTLKIQRTERGDSAVYLCASSPLTRFSGANVLTFGAGSRLTVL.

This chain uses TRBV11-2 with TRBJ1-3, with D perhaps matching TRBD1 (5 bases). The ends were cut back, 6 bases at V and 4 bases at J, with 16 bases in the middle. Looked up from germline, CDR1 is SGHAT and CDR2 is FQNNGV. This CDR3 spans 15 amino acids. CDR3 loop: CASRSIRGSGNTIYF. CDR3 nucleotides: TGTGCCAGCAGGTCCATTAGGGGTTCGGGAAACACCATATATTTT. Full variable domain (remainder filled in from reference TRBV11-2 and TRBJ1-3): EAGVAQSPRYKIIEKRQSVAFWCNPISGHATLYWYQQILGQGPKLLIQFQNNGVVDDSQLPKDRFSAERLKGVDSTLKIQPAKLEDSAVYLCASRSIRGSGNTIYFGEGSWLTVV.

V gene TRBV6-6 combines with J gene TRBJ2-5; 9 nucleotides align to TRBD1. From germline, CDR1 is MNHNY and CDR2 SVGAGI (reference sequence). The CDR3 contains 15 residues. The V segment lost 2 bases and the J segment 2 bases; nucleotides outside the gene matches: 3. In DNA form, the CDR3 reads TGTGCCAGCAGTTACATGGGACAGGGTCAAGAGACCCAGTACTTC. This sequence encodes CASSYMGQGQETQYF.

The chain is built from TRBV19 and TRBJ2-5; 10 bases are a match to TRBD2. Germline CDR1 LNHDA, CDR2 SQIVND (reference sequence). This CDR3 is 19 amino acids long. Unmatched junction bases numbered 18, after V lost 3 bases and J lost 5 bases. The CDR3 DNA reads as TGTGCCAGTAGTATCGGGGGGCTAGCGGGAGTCCAACGCCGGGAGACCCAGTACTTC. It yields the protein CASSIGGLAGVQRRETQYF.

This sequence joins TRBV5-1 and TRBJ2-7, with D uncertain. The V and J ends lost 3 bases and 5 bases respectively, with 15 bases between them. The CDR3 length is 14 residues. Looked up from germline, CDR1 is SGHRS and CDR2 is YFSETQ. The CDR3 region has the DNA TGCGCCAGCAGCTCGCCATCGTGGGGTCACGAGCAGTACTTC. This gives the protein CASSSPSWGHEQYF.

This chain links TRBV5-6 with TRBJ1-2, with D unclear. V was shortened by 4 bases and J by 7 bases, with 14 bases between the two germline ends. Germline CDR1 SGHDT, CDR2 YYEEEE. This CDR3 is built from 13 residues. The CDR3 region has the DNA TGTGCCAGCAGCCCCCGACGTGCTGGTGGCTACACCTTC. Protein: CASSPRRAGGYTF. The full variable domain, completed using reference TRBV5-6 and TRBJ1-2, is DAGVTQSPTHLIKTRGQQVTLRCSPKSGHDTVSWYQQALGQGPQFIFQYYEEEERQRGNFPDRFSGHQFPNYSSELNVNALLLGDSALYLCASSPRRAGGYTFGSGTRLTVV.

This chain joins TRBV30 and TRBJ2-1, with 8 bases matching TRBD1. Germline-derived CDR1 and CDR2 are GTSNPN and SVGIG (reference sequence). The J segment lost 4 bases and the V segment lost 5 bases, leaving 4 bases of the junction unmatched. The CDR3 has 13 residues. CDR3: CAWAGQEYNEQFF. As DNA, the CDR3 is TGTGCCTGGGCGGGACAGGAATACAATGAGCAGTTCTTC. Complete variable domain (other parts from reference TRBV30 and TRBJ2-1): SQTIHQWPATLVQPVGSPLSLECTVEGTSNPNLYWYRQAAGRGLQLLFYSVGIGQISSEVPQNLSASRPQDRQFILSSKKLLLSDSGFYLCAWAGQEYNEQFFGPGTRLTVL.

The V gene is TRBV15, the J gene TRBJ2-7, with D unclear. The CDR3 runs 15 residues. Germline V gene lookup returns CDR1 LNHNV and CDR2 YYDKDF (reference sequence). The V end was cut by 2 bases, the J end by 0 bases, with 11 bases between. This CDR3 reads CATSRPVSGSYEQYF. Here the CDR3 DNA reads TGTGCCACCAGCAGACCGGTTTCGGGCTCCTACGAGCAGTACTTC.

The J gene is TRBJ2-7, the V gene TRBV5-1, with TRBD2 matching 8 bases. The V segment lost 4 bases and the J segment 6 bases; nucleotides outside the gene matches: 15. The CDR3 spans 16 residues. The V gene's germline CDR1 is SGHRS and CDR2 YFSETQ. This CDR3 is CASSPDGRREVPEQYF. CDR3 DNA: TGCGCCAGCAGCCCCGACGGGCGGCGGGAGGTCCCCGAGCAGTACTTC.

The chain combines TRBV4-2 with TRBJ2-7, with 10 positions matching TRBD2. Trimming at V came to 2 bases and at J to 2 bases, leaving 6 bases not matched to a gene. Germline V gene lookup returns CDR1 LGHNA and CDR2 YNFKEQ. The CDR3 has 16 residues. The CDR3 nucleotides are TGTGCCAGCAGCCAATTCGTCAGCGGGGGGGCCTACGAGCAGTACTTC. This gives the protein CASSQFVSGGAYEQYF.

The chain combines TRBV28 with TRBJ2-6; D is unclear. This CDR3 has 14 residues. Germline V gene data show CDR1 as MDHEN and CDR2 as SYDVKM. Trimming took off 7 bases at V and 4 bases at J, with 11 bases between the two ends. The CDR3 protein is CASTSGIGANVLTF. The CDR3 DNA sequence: TGTGCCAGCACTAGTGGCATAGGGGCCAACGTCCTGACTTTC.

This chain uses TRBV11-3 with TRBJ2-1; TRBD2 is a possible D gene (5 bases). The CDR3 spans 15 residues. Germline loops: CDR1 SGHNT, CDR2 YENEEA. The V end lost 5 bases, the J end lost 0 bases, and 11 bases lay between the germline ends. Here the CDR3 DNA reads TGTGCCAGCAGCCCCGGCGGGCTCTCCTACAATGAGCAGTTCTTC. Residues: CASSPGGLSYNEQFF. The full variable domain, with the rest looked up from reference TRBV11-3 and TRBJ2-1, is EAGVVQSPRYKIIEKKQPVAFWCNPISGHNTLYWYLQNLGQGPELLIRYENEEAVDDSQLPKDRFSAERLKGVDSTLKIQPAELGDSAVYLCASSPGGLSYNEQFFGPGTRLTVL.